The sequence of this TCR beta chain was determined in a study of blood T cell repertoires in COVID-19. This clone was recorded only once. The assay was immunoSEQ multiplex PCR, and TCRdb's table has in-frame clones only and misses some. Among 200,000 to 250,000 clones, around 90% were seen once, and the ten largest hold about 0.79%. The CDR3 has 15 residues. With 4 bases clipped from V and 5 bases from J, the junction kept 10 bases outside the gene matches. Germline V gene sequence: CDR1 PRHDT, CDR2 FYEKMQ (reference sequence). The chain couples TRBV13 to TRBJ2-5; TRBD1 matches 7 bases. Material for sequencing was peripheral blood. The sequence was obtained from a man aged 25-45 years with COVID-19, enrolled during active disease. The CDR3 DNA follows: TGTGCCAGCAGCTCAACGGGACAGAACCGGGAGACCCAGTACTTC. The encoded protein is CASSSTGQNRETQYF. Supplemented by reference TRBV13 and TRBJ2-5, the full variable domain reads AAGVIQSPRHLIKEKRETATLKCYPIPRHDTVYWYQQGPGQDPQFLISFYEKMQSDKGSIPDRFSAQQFSDYHSELNMSSLELGDSALYFCASSSTGQNRETQYFGPGTRLLVL.